The source of this TCR beta chain is a study of Ad26.COV2.S vaccination and SARS-CoV-2 variants. Study-level findings and limits: Vaccinees reportedly had broad spike-specific CD8+ and CD4+ T cell responses.

As regards this clone: Its antigen is undetermined.

The protocol was immunoSEQ multiplex PCR, while the TCRdb copy is restricted to in-frame clones and leaves out a portion. The table lists more than 85,000 clones, around three quarters of them singletons. CDR3 size: 14 residues. CDR1 is SGHDT, CDR2 YYEEEE, per germline. Trimming at V came to 6 bases and at J to 3 bases, leaving 9 bases not matched to a gene. The sample in question was peripheral blood, obtained after recovery from COVID-19. The rearrangement joins TRBV5-6 to TRBJ2-7; 7 bases fit TRBD1. The sequence was collected from a human donor who had recovered from COVID-19. CDR3 region: CASTSAGTDYEQYF. CDR3 DNA sequence: TGTGCCAGCACCTCCGCTGGGACAGACTACGAGCAGTACTTC.